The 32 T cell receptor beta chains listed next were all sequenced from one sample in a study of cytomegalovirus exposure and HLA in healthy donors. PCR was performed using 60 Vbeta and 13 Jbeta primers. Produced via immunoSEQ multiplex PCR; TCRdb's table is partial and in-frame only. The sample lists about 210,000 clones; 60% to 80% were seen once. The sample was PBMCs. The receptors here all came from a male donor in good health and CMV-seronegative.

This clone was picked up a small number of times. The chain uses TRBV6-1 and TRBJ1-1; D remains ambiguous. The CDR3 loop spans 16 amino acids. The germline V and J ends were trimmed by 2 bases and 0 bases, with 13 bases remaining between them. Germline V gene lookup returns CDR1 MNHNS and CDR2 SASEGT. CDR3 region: CASSEFALGVNTEAFF. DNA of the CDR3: TGTGCCAGCAGTGAATTTGCCCTGGGAGTGAACACTGAAGCTTTCTTT.

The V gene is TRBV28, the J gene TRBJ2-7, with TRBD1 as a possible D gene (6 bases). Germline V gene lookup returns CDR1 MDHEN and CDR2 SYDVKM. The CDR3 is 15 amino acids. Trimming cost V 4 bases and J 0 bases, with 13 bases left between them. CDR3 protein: CASSSGQRSSYEQYF. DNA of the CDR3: TGTGCCAGCAGTTCTGGACAGAGGAGCTCCTACGAGCAGTACTTC.

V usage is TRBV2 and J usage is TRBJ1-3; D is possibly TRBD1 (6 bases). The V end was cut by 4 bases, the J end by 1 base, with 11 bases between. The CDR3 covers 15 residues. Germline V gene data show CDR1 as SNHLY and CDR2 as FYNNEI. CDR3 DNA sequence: TGTGCCAGCAGTGGGACAGCGGTATCTGGAAACACCATATATTTT. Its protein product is CASSGTAVSGNTIYF.

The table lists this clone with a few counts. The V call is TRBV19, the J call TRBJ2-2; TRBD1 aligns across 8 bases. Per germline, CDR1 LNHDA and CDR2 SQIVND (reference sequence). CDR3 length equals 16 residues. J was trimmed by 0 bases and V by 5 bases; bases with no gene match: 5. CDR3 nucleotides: TGTGCCAGTAGTCCGTGGACAGGGACGAACACCGGGGAGCTGTTTTTT. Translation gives CASSPWTGTNTGELFF.

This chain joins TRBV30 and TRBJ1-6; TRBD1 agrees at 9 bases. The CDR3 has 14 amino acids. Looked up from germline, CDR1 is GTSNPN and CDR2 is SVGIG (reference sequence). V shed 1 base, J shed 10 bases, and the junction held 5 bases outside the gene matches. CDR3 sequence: CAWSGTGVSSPLHF. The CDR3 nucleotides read TGTGCCTGGAGTGGGACAGGGGTAAGCTCACCCCTCCACTTT.

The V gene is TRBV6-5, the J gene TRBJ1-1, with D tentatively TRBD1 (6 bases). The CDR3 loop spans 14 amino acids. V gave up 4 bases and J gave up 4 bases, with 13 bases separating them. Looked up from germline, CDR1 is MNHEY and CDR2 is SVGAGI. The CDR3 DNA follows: TGTGCCAGCAGTTCACCAGGGGTTTTCACTGAAGCTTTCTTT. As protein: CASSSPGVFTEAFF.

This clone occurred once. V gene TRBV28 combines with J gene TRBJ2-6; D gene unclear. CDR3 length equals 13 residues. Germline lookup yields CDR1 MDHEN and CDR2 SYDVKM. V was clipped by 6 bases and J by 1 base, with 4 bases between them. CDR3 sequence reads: CASRESGANVLTF. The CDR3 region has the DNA TGTGCCAGCAGGGAGTCTGGGGCCAACGTCCTGACTTTC.

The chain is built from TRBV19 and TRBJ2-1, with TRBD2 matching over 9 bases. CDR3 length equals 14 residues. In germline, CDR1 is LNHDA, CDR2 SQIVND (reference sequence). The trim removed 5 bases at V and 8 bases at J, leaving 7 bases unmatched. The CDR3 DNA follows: TGTGCCAGTAGTGAAGGGGGACTAGCCTATGAGCAGTTCTTC. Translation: CASSEGGLAYEQFF.

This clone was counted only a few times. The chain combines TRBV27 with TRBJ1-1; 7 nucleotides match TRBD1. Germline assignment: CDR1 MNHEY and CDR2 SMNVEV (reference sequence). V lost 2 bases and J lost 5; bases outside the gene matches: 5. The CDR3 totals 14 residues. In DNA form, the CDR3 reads TGTGCCAGCAGTTTAAGACAGGGCCTTACTGAAGCTTTCTTT. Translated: CASSLRQGLTEAFF.

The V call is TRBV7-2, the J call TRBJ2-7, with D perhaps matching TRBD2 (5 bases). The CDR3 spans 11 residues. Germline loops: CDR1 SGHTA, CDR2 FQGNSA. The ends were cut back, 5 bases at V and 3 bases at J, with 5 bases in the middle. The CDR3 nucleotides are TGTGCCAGCAGCCGGGGCTACGAGCAGTACTTC. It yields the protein CASSRGYEQYF.

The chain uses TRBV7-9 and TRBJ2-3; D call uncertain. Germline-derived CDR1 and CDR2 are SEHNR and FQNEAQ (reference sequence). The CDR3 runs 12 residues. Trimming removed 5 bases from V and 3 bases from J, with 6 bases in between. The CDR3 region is CASSPRTDTQYF. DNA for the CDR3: TGTGCCAGCAGCCCCCGGACAGATACGCAGTATTTT.

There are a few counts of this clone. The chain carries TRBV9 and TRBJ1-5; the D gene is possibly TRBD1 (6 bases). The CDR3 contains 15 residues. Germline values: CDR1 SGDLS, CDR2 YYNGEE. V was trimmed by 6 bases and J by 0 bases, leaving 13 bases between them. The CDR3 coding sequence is TGTGCCAGCACCAGGGGCGCGTATAGCAATCAGCCCCAGCATTTT. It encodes CASTRGAYSNQPQHF.

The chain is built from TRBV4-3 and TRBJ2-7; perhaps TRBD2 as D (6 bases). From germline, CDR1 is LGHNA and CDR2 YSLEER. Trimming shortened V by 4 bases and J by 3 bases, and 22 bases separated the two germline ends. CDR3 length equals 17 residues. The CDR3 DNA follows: TGCGCCAGCAGCCCTCCGGAGGAGGAGGGGTTTCACTACGAGCAGTACTTC. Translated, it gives CASSPPEEEGFHYEQYF.

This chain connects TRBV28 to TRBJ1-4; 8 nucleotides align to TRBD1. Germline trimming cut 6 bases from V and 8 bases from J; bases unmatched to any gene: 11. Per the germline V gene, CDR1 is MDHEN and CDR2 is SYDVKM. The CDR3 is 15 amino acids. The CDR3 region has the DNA TGTGCCAGCAGGGACTCCGGACAGGGCAGGGAAAAACTGTTTTTT. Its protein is CASRDSGQGREKLFF. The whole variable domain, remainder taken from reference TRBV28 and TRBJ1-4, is DVKVTQSSRYLVKRTGEKVFLECVQDMDHENMFWYRQDPGLGLRLIYFSYDVKMKEKGDIPEGYSVSREKKERFSLILESASTNQTSMYLCASRDSGQGREKLFFGSGTQLSVL.

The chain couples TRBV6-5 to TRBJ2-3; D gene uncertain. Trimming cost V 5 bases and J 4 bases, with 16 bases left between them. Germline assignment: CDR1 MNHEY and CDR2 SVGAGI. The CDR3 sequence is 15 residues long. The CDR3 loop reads CASSIRSPPADTQYF. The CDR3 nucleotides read TGTGCCAGCAGTATTCGGTCCCCCCCCGCAGATACGCAGTATTTT.

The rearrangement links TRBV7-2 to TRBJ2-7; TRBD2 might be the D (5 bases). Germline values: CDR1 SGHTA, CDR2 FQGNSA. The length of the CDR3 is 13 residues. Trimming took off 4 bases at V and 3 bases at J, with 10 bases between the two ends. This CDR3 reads CASSYGGIYEQYF. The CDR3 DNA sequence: TGTGCCAGCAGCTACGGAGGCATCTACGAGCAGTACTTC.

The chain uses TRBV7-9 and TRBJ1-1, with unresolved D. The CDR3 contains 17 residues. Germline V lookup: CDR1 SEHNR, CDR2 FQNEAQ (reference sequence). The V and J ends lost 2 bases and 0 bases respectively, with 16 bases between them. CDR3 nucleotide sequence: TGTGCCAGCAGCTTACCCGCGGGGAAGGCCATGAACACTGAAGCTTTCTTT. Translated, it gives CASSLPAGKAMNTEAFF.

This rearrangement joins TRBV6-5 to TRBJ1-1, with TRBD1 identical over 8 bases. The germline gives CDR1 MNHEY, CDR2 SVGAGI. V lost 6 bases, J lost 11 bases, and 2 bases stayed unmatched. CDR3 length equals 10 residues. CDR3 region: CASSRDRAFF. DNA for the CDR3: TGTGCCAGCAGCCGGGACAGGGCTTTCTTT.

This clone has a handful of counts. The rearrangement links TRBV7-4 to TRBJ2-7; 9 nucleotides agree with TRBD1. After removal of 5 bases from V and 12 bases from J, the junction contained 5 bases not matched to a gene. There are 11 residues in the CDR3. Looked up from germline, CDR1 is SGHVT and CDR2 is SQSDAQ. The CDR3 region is CASSPYRGRYF. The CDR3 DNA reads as TGTGCCAGCAGCCCCTACAGGGGGCGGTACTTC. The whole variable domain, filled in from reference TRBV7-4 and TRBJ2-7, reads GAGVSQSPRYKVAKRGRDVALRCDSISGHVTLYWYRQTLGQGSEVLTYSQSDAQRDKSGRPSGRFSAERPERSVSTLKIQRTEQGDSAVYLCASSPYRGRYFGPGTRLTVT.

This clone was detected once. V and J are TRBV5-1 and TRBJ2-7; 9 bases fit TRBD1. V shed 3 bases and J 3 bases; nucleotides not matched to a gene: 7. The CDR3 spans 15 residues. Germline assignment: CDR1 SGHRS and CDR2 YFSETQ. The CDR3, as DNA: TGCGCCAGCAGCTCGGACAGGGGTAGTTTCTACGAGCAGTACTTC. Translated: CASSSDRGSFYEQYF.

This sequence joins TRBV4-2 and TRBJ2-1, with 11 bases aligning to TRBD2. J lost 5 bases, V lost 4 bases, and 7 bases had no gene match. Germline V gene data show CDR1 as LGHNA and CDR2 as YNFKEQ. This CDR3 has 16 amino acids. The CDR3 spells CASSPTGTSGNNEQFF. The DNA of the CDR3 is TGTGCCAGCAGCCCAACCGGGACTAGCGGAAACAATGAGCAGTTCTTC.

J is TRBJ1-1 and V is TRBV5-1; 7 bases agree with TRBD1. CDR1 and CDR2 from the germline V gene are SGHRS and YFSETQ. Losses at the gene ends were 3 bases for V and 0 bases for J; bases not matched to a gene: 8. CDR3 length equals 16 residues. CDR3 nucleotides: TGCGCCAGCAGCTCCGGACAGGAGTACATGAACACTGAAGCTTTCTTT. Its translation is CASSSGQEYMNTEAFF.

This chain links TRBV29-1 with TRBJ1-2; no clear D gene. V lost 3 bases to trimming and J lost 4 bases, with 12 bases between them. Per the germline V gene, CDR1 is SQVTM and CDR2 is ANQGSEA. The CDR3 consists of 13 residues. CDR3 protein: CSVEVREGYGYTF. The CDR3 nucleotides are TGCAGCGTTGAGGTTAGGGAGGGCTATGGCTACACCTTC. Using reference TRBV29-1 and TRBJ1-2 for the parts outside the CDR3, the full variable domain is SAVISQKPSRDICQRGTSLTIQCQVDSQVTMMFWYRQQPGQSLTLIATANQGSEATYESGFVIDKFPISRPNLTFSTLTVSNMSPEDSSIYLCSVEVREGYGYTFGSGTRLTVV.

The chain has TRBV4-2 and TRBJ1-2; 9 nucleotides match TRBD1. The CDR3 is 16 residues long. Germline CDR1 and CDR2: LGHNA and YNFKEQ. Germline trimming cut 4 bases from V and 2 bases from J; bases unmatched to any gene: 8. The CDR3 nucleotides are TGTGCCAGCAGCCGGGGGGACAGGGAGCTCAACTATGGCTACACCTTC. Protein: CASSRGDRELNYGYTF.

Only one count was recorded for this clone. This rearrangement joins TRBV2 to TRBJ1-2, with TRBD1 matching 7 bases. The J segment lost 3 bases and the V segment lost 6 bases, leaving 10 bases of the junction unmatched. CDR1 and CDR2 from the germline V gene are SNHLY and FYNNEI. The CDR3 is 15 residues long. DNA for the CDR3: TGTGCCAGCAGCGAAAACCAGGGGGTCCACTATGGCTACACCTTC. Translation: CASSENQGVHYGYTF.

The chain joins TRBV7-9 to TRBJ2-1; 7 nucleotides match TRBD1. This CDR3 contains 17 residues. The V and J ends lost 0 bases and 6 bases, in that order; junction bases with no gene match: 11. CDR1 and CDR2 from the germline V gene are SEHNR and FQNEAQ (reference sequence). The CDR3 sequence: CASSLASWGQPSNEQFF. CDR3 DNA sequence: TGTGCCAGCAGCTTAGCTAGTTGGGGACAGCCCAGCAATGAGCAGTTCTTC.

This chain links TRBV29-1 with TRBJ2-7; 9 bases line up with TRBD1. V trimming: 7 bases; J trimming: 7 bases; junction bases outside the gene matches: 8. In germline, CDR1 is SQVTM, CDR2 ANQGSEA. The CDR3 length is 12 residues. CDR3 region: CSATDRGSEQYF. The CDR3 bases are TGCAGCGCCACGGACAGGGGAAGTGAGCAGTACTTC.

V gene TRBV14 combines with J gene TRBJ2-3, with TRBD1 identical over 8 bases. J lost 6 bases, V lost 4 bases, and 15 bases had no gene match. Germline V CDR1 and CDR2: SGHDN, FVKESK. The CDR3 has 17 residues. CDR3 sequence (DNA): TGTGCCAGCAGCCTTTGGGTCGGGCAGGGGGCGCCGGATACGCAGTATTTT. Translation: CASSLWVGQGAPDTQYF.

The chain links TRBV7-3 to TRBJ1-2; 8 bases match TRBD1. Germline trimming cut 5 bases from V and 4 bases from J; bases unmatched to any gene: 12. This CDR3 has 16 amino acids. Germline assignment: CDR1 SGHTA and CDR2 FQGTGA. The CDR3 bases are TGTGCCAGCAGCCCAACCCTGGACAGGGAGGGCTATGGCTACACCTTC. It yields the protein CASSPTLDREGYGYTF.

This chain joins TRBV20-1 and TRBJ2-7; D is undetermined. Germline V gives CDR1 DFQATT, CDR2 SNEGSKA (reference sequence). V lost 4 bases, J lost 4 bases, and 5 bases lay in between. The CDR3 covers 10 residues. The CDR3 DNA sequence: TGCAGTGCTAAGCCGTACGAGCAGTACTTC. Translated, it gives CSAKPYEQYF.

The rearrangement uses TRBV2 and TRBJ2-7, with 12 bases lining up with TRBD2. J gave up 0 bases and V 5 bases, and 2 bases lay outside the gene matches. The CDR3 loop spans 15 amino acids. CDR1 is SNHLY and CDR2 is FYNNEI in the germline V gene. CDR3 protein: CASSTSGRSSYEQYF. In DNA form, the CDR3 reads TGTGCCAGCAGTACTAGCGGGAGGTCCTCCTACGAGCAGTACTTC.

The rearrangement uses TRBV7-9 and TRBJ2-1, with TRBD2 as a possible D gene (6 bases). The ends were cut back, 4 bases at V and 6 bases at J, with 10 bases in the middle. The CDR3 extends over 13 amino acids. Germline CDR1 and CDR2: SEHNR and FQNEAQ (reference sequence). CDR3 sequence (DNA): TGTGCCAGCAGCTCACAGACTAGCAATGAGCAGTTCTTC. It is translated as CASSSQTSNEQFF.